This T cell receptor beta chain was recorded in a study of beta chain features in type 1 diabetes (dated by TCRdb to 2017 to 2018). In terms of the full investigation: Mean age, gender distribution, total cell number and subset yield did not differ between patients and healthy donors. Across all samples, 107,917,701 sorted cells were examined, and cell number per subset correlated strongly with RNA yield. The study compared TCRB repertoires of sorted circulating CD4+ T cell subsets between recently diagnosed type 1 diabetes patients and matched healthy donors. Whereas all 30 or so donors provided naive and central memory subsets, regulatory and stem cell-like memory subsets were isolated from just 8 patients and about eight healthy donors.

In the germline V gene, CDR1 corresponds to SGHTA and CDR2 to FQGTGA. After removal of 5 bases from V and 5 bases from J, the junction retains 4 bases not matched to a gene. CDR3 length: 13 amino acids, cysteine to phenylalanine. The DNA shown is the 39-base CDR3, in frame from base 1. From each donor, a single peripheral blood sample of around 120 mL on average was drawn into heparinised tubes. Naive, central memory, regulatory and stem cell-like memory CD4+ T cells were sorted on a BD FACSAria II using a panel including CD45RO, CCR7, CD25, CD127, CD95 and CD27. Every sorted population had a purity above 98%. PBMCs were separated immediately by Lymphoprep density gradient centrifugation and were stained directly, without being cultured. So that batch effects would be minimized, each experiment stained and sorted samples in pairs, pairing one healthy donor with one patient. The entire isolated RNA was reverse transcribed using the High Capacity cDNA Reverse Transcription Kit, and thus expressed TCRB transcripts were sequenced. Deep immunoSEQ sequencing was performed on naive, central memory and regulatory T cell samples, with an average of around 3.4 million total reads per sample. After sorted cells were lysed in RLT buffer, RNA was extracted with DNase-treated RNeasy Micro or Mini kits, with the choice depending on cell number. To prevent cross-contamination, every cell subset was processed on its own, while patient and healthy donor samples were processed together. Using the immunoSEQ multiplex PCR, TCRB sequences were amplified from cDNA into 87-bp fragments spanning the CDR3 region. The amplicons were sequenced using the Illumina HiSeq platform. On the study's bioinformatics: Synthetic template baselines were used to correct PCR bias computationally, reads within Hamming distance 2 were collapsed together, and singletons that could not be merged were discarded. Reads were aligned to IMGT to assign V, D and J genes, CDR3 length, and insertions or deletions at six rearrangement sites. Within each subset, clonotype counts were normalized to sorted cell number, and only after that were true diversity and Gini coefficients computed with the tcR R package. Repertoire sharing was quantified using the overlap coefficient calculated on TCRB nucleotide sequences. Out-of-frame TCRB sequences from naive cells were analyzed to stand in for the pre-selection repertoire. The source is immuneACCESS, and TCRdb retained only in-frame sequences with V and J called. Part of the clones is not carried over; for the studies checked, unresolved V genes explain less than half of this, and the remainder is unexplained. The V and J calls and clone size were taken over from that table, and D and trimming were inferred from the DNA. Across this sample there are about 300,000 clones, with roughly 14% seen only once. Of the sample, about 0.016% is held by the ten largest clones.

A word on this clone: Which antigen it targets is not known. Nothing much larger sits one base from this clone, and base qualities are not available.

Study-wide conclusions, independent of this receptor: PCR might favor shorter templates, but patient and control samples were amplified and corrected together, so any skew would affect both groups equally. In all four CD4+ subsets, TCRB CDR3 length was moderately but significantly shorter in type 1 diabetes patients. Only small numbers of individuals were included in the HLA sub-analyses, which left unresolved whether HLA type had any influence on TCRB rearrangement. Naive, central memory and regulatory TCRB repertoires appeared to be more alike among patients than among healthy donors. Because cDNA rather than genomic DNA was sequenced, highly expressing activated cells could have been over-represented, although no difference in activation and CD3 levels was found between groups. Fewer insertions and more nucleotide deletions at VDJ recombination sites were observed in patients with type 1 diabetes, implying thymic rearrangement abnormalities.

This TCR was sampled from a woman aged 18-29 years with type 1 diabetes. Material: naive CD4+ T cells from blood. What this sample's cell subset or site label stands for: true naive CD4+ T cells. This sequence uses TRBV7-3 and TRBJ2-3, and 7 bases in between align with TRBD1. The nucleotide sequence is TGTGCCAGCAGCCAGGGGGACCGAGATACGCAGTATTTT. This codes for CASSQGDRDTQYF.